The next 2 T cell receptor beta chains were all read from a single sample in a study of blood T cell repertoires in COVID-19. Profiled with immunoSEQ multiplex PCR; TCRdb holds only in-frame clones, not every one. The sample shows some 360,000 clones, roughly nine tenths of them seen only once. Material: peripheral blood. The receptors were gathered from a woman in her fifties or sixties with COVID-19, enrolled during active disease.

The CDR3 here is CASRELHGGHGEAFF. In DNA form, the CDR3 reads TGTGCCAGCAGGGAGCTCCACGGGGGGCATGGTGAAGCTTTCTTT. The chain links TRBV28 to TRBJ1-1; perhaps TRBD1 as D (6 bases). Germline V gene lookup returns CDR1 MDHEN and CDR2 SYDVKM. V was cut by 6 bases and J by 7 bases, with 21 bases left in between. This CDR3 region has 15 residues.

The J gene is TRBJ2-5, the V gene TRBV18; 7 bases line up with TRBD1. Per germline, CDR1 KGHSH and CDR2 LQKENI. The CDR3 is 14 amino acids. The junction had 7 bases not matched to a gene; V was cut back by 4 bases and J by 5 bases. Written as DNA, the CDR3 is TGTGCCAGCTCACGCAACAGGGGAATGGAGACCCAGTACTTC. It encodes CASSRNRGMETQYF.